The subject of this entry is one TCR beta chain. In the original workflow: Cell counts per sample came from amplifying reference gene primers. Assay used: immunoSEQ multiplex PCR; TCRdb lists only in-frame clones, some missing. From that table come the V and J calls and clone size; the DNA was used to work out D and trimming. The sample gives 100,000 to 150,000 clones, about 81% of which show up once; about 2.2% is in the top ten. The entry originates in a study of blood T cell repertoires in COVID-19. Study-wide context: The analysed material was cDNA or gDNA that came from T cells, B-cell-depleted T cells, or PBMCs.

Recruits, aged about 18 to 95 years, lived in about two dozen US areas. Cohorts were based on clinical histories the participants reported. The CDR3 runs 13 residues. V shed 2 bases and J shed 7 bases, with 11 bases lying between them. CDR1 and CDR2 from the germline V gene are LGHDT and YNNKEL (reference sequence). Sequencing input: PBMCs or T cells enriched from blood (not recorded which). This receptor was obtained from a man aged 35 to 55 with acute COVID-19. The genes are TRBV3-1 (or the pseudogene TRBV3-2) and TRBJ1-2; D might be TRBD1 (6 bases). CDR3 bases: TGTGCCAGCAGCCAACGGGGGGCGGGTGGCTACACCTTC. Its translation: CASSQRGAGGYTF.